This is a list of T cell receptor beta chains from one sample in a study of PD-1 blockade in classical Hodgkin lymphoma. Measured with immunoSEQ multiplex PCR; TCRdb has only the in-frame clones, and not every one. The data hold about 27,000 clones, with 60% to 85% observed a single time. Sequencing used CD4+ T cells from blood, obtained at baseline. These receptors were collected from a human donor with classical Hodgkin lymphoma. Each CDR3 is given with its conserved first and last residue. The D gene is left open where the match is weak. Some rows have no size entry. The others give once, few or many, or a class for an expanded clone.

abundance | j_gene | v_gene | d_gene | CDR3aa | CDR3nt
- | TRBJ1-1 | TRBV7-2 | - | CASSLAGRGSEAFF | TGTGCCAGCAGCTTAGCCGGCCGCGGCTCTGAAGCTTTCTTT
- | TRBJ1-1 | TRBV5-1 | TRBD1 | CASSQRPGTGEGEAFF | TGCGCCAGCAGTCAAAGACCCGGGACAGGGGAGGGTGAAGCTTTCTTT
- | TRBJ1-2 | TRBV11-2 | TRBD1 | CASSPRRTGERGNYGYTF | TGTGCCAGCAGCCCCCGGCGGACAGGGGAGAGGGGTAACTATGGCTACACCTTC
- | TRBJ2-1 | TRBV12-5 | - | CASGPRRVNPINEQFF | TGTGCTAGTGGTCCGCGCCGGGTCAATCCAATCAATGAGCAGTTCTTC
- | TRBJ1-5 | TRBV11-2 | TRBD1 | CASSLTGGWGQPQHF | TGTGCCAGCAGCTTAACAGGGGGTTGGGGGCAGCCCCAGCATTTT
- | TRBJ2-3 | TRBV30 | TRBD2 | CAWSVESGGDTQYF | TGTGCCTGGAGTGTAGAGTCGGGGGGAGATACGCAGTATTTT
few | TRBJ2-5 | TRBV5-4 | TRBD2 | CASSSGGQGGETQYF | TGTGCCAGCAGTTCGGGGGGGCAGGGCGGAGAGACCCAGTACTTC
- | TRBJ1-6 | TRBV9 | - | CASSDRSDSISYNSPLHF | TGTGCCAGCAGTGATAGAAGTGACAGTATCTCCTATAATTCACCCCTCCACTTT
- | TRBJ2-2 | TRBV5-4 | - | CASSWTQDTGELFF | TGTGCCAGCAGCTGGACTCAAGACACCGGGGAGCTGTTTTTT
- | TRBJ2-7 | TRBV7-8 | - | CASSLDRVDRPYEQYF | TGTGCCAGCAGCTTAGATCGGGTGGACCGGCCCTACGAGCAGTACTTC
- | TRBJ2-5 | TRBV2 | TRBD1 | CASSKEQGWEETQYF | TGTGCCAGCAGCAAAGAACAGGGGTGGGAAGAGACCCAGTACTTC
- | TRBJ2-1 | TRBV11-3 | - | CASSLGWGSHNEQFF | TGTGCCAGCAGCTTAGGGTGGGGGAGTCACAATGAGCAGTTCTTC
- | TRBJ1-5 | TRBV7-2 | - | CASSSHWGQPQHF | TGTGCCAGCAGCTCGCACTGGGGCCAGCCCCAGCATTTT
few | TRBJ1-5 | TRBV5-4 | - | CASSWDGNNQPQHF | TGTGCCAGCAGCTGGGACGGGAACAATCAGCCCCAGCATTTT
- | TRBJ1-2 | TRBV11-2 | TRBD1 | CASSRVGGAWGGYTF | TGTGCCAGCAGCAGAGTAGGGGGCGCCTGGGGCGGCTACACCTTC
- | TRBJ1-1 | TRBV5-6 | - | CASSLFNTEAFF | TGTGCCAGCAGTCTCTTTAACACTGAAGCTTTCTTT
- | TRBJ1-1 | TRBV19 | TRBD1 | CASSTPTGGNTEAFF | TGTGCCAGTAGTACCCCTACAGGGGGGAACACTGAAGCTTTCTTT
- | TRBJ1-1 | TRBV11-2 | - | CASSFRVNTEAFF | TGTGCCAGCAGCTTTCGGGTGAACACTGAAGCTTTCTTT
few | TRBJ2-2 | TRBV19 | - | CASSINLGGVTGELFF | TGTGCCAGTAGTATCAATTTAGGGGGGGTCACCGGGGAGCTGTTTTTT
once | TRBJ1-6 | TRBV23-1 | - | CASSRSSSYNSPLHF | TGCGCCAGCAGTCGCTCGAGCTCCTATAATTCACCCCTCCACTTT
- | TRBJ2-1 | TRBV9 | TRBD2 | CAGSSGGAGEQFF | TGTGCCGGATCTAGCGGGGGGGCCGGTGAGCAGTTCTTC
- | TRBJ2-3 | TRBV5-4 | TRBD2 | CASSSPGTSGTDTQYF | TGTGCCAGCAGCTCCCCCGGGACTAGCGGCACAGATACGCAGTATTTT
- | TRBJ1-5 | TRBV7-3 | - | CASSLGQGIYQGNQPQHF | TGTGCCAGCAGCTTAGGGCAGGGGATATACCAAGGCAATCAGCCCCAGCATTTT
once | TRBJ2-2 | TRBV11-2 | TRBD1 | CASNWGQGVTGELFF | TGTGCCAGCAACTGGGGACAGGGGGTTACCGGGGAGCTGTTTTTT
- | TRBJ1-1 | TRBV6-4 | - | CASSDSRGENTEAFF | TGTGCCAGCAGTGACTCTAGGGGAGAAAACACTGAAGCTTTCTTT
- | TRBJ1-6 | TRBV6-1 | - | CASSEARRDSPLHF | TGTGCCAGCAGTGAAGCTCGACGGGATTCACCCCTCCACTTT
- | TRBJ2-7 | TRBV28 | TRBD2 | CASVRGGGKQYF | TGTGCCAGCGTTAGAGGCGGGGGAAAGCAGTACTTC
- | TRBJ2-7 | TRBV27 | - | CASSPTGYYEQYF | TGTGCCAGCAGTCCCACAGGGTACTACGAGCAGTACTTC
- | TRBJ2-4 | TRBV29-1 | - | CSVLVLTWAKNIQYF | TGCAGCGTCCTAGTCCTCACCTGGGCCAAAAACATTCAGTACTTC
- | TRBJ2-3 | TRBV29-1 | TRBD1 | CSSRQGRGDTQYF | TGCAGCTCCCGACAGGGCCGGGGAGATACGCAGTATTTT
- | TRBJ2-1 | TRBV5-6 | TRBD2 | CASSLAGSGGYNEQFF | TGTGCCAGCAGCTTGGCCGGTAGCGGGGGATACAATGAGCAGTTCTTC
- | TRBJ2-3 | TRBV25-1 | TRBD2 | CASSDPAGGRSDTQYF | TGTGCCAGCAGTGACCCAGCGGGGGGGCGGTCCGATACGCAGTATTTT
- | TRBJ1-2 | TRBV7-2 | TRBD1 | CASSLGGTGGETYGYTF | TGTGCCAGCAGCTTAGGGGGGACAGGGGGCGAAACGTATGGCTACACCTTC
- | TRBJ1-1 | TRBV30 | - | CAWKSSNTEAFF | TGTGCCTGGAAATCTTCGAACACTGAAGCTTTCTTT
few | TRBJ2-5 | TRBV4-3 | TRBD1 | CASSQGTGRGTQYF | TGCGCCAGCAGCCAAGGGACAGGTCGAGGGACCCAGTACTTC
- | TRBJ1-4 | TRBV30 | TRBD1 | CAWRDTDRGREKLFF | TGTGCCTGGAGGGATACGGACAGGGGGCGCGAAAAACTGTTTTTT
- | TRBJ2-7 | TRBV14 | TRBD1 | CASSLMVFGTGVPREQYF | TGTGCCAGCAGTCTAATGGTTTTCGGGACAGGGGTCCCCCGCGAGCAGTACTTC
- | TRBJ2-1 | TRBV5-1 | TRBD2 | CASSLARGGRYNEQFF | TGCGCCAGCAGCTTGGCTCGGGGGGGCCGCTACAATGAGCAGTTCTTC
- | TRBJ2-1 | TRBV5-1 | - | CASSLRDTYNEQFF | TGCGCCAGCAGCTTGCGGGACACCTACAATGAGCAGTTCTTC
once | TRBJ1-1 | TRBV27 | - | CASSFTDLNTEAFF | TGTGCCAGCAGTTTCACCGACTTGAACACTGAAGCTTTCTTT
- | TRBJ1-5 | TRBV7-8 | TRBD1 | CASSLMGQGNNQPQHF | TGTGCCAGCAGCTTAATGGGACAGGGGAACAATCAGCCCCAGCATTTT